This T cell receptor beta chain emerged from a study of blood T cell repertoires in COVID-19. Study overall: Donors in the United States, Italy and Spain gave samples during acute or convalescent COVID-19. Sources were T cells, B-cell-depleted T cells, or PBMCs; the material itself was cDNA or gDNA.

Clones were read by immunoSEQ multiplex PCR, and TCRdb kept only the in-frame ones, dropping some. The top ten hold around 4.7% of the sample, which has about 240,000 clones, roughly 80% seen once. V gave up 1 base and J gave up 0 bases, with 11 bases separating them. The CDR3 totals 16 residues. The germline V gene encodes CDR1 SGHRS and CDR2 YFSETQ. The TCR originated in a woman aged 70-85 years with acute or convalescent COVID-19. The rearrangement links TRBV5-1 to TRBJ1-5, with D tentatively TRBD1 (5 bases). Sequencing used peripheral blood. The CDR3 is CASSLYQGPSNQPQHF. The DNA of the CDR3 is TGCGCCAGCAGCTTGTATCAGGGTCCTAGCAATCAGCCCCAGCATTTT.